This T cell receptor beta chain came from a study of T cells in Graves' hyperthyroidism and ophthalmopathy. Amplification of TCR beta CDR3 regions used RNA as the template. HTBI primers were employed in a first-round RT-PCR of the TCR CDR3. TCRdb re-analysed the multiplex PCR reads in MiXCR, keeping a single row per CDR3 protein. The data show about 640,000 distinct CDR3 sequences, with roughly 14% seen just once and around 13% held by the top ten. This clonotype occurred many times. The antigen is undetermined. Study-wide results and caveats: In simple terms, a model built on 13 V-J features told ophthalmopathy apart from stable hyperthyroidism. Most clonotypes that expanded in the thyroid above 0.001 also showed up in blood.

The CDR3 extends over 15 amino acids. V shed 4 bases and J 5 bases; nucleotides not matched to a gene: 10. Per germline, CDR1 SGHTA and CDR2 FQGNSA. Thyroid ultrasound and orbital computed tomography, with clinical symptoms and serum thyroxine and TRAb, informed diagnoses. V gene TRBV7-2 combines with J gene TRBJ2-5; TRBD2 matches 7 bases. Specimen: blood. The clonotype was recovered from a woman aged 45-65 years with Graves' ophthalmopathy. The CDR3 nucleotides are TGTGCCAGCAGCTCGGGAGAATGGGGGGGGGAGACCCAGTACTTC. This sequence encodes CASSSGEWGGETQYF.